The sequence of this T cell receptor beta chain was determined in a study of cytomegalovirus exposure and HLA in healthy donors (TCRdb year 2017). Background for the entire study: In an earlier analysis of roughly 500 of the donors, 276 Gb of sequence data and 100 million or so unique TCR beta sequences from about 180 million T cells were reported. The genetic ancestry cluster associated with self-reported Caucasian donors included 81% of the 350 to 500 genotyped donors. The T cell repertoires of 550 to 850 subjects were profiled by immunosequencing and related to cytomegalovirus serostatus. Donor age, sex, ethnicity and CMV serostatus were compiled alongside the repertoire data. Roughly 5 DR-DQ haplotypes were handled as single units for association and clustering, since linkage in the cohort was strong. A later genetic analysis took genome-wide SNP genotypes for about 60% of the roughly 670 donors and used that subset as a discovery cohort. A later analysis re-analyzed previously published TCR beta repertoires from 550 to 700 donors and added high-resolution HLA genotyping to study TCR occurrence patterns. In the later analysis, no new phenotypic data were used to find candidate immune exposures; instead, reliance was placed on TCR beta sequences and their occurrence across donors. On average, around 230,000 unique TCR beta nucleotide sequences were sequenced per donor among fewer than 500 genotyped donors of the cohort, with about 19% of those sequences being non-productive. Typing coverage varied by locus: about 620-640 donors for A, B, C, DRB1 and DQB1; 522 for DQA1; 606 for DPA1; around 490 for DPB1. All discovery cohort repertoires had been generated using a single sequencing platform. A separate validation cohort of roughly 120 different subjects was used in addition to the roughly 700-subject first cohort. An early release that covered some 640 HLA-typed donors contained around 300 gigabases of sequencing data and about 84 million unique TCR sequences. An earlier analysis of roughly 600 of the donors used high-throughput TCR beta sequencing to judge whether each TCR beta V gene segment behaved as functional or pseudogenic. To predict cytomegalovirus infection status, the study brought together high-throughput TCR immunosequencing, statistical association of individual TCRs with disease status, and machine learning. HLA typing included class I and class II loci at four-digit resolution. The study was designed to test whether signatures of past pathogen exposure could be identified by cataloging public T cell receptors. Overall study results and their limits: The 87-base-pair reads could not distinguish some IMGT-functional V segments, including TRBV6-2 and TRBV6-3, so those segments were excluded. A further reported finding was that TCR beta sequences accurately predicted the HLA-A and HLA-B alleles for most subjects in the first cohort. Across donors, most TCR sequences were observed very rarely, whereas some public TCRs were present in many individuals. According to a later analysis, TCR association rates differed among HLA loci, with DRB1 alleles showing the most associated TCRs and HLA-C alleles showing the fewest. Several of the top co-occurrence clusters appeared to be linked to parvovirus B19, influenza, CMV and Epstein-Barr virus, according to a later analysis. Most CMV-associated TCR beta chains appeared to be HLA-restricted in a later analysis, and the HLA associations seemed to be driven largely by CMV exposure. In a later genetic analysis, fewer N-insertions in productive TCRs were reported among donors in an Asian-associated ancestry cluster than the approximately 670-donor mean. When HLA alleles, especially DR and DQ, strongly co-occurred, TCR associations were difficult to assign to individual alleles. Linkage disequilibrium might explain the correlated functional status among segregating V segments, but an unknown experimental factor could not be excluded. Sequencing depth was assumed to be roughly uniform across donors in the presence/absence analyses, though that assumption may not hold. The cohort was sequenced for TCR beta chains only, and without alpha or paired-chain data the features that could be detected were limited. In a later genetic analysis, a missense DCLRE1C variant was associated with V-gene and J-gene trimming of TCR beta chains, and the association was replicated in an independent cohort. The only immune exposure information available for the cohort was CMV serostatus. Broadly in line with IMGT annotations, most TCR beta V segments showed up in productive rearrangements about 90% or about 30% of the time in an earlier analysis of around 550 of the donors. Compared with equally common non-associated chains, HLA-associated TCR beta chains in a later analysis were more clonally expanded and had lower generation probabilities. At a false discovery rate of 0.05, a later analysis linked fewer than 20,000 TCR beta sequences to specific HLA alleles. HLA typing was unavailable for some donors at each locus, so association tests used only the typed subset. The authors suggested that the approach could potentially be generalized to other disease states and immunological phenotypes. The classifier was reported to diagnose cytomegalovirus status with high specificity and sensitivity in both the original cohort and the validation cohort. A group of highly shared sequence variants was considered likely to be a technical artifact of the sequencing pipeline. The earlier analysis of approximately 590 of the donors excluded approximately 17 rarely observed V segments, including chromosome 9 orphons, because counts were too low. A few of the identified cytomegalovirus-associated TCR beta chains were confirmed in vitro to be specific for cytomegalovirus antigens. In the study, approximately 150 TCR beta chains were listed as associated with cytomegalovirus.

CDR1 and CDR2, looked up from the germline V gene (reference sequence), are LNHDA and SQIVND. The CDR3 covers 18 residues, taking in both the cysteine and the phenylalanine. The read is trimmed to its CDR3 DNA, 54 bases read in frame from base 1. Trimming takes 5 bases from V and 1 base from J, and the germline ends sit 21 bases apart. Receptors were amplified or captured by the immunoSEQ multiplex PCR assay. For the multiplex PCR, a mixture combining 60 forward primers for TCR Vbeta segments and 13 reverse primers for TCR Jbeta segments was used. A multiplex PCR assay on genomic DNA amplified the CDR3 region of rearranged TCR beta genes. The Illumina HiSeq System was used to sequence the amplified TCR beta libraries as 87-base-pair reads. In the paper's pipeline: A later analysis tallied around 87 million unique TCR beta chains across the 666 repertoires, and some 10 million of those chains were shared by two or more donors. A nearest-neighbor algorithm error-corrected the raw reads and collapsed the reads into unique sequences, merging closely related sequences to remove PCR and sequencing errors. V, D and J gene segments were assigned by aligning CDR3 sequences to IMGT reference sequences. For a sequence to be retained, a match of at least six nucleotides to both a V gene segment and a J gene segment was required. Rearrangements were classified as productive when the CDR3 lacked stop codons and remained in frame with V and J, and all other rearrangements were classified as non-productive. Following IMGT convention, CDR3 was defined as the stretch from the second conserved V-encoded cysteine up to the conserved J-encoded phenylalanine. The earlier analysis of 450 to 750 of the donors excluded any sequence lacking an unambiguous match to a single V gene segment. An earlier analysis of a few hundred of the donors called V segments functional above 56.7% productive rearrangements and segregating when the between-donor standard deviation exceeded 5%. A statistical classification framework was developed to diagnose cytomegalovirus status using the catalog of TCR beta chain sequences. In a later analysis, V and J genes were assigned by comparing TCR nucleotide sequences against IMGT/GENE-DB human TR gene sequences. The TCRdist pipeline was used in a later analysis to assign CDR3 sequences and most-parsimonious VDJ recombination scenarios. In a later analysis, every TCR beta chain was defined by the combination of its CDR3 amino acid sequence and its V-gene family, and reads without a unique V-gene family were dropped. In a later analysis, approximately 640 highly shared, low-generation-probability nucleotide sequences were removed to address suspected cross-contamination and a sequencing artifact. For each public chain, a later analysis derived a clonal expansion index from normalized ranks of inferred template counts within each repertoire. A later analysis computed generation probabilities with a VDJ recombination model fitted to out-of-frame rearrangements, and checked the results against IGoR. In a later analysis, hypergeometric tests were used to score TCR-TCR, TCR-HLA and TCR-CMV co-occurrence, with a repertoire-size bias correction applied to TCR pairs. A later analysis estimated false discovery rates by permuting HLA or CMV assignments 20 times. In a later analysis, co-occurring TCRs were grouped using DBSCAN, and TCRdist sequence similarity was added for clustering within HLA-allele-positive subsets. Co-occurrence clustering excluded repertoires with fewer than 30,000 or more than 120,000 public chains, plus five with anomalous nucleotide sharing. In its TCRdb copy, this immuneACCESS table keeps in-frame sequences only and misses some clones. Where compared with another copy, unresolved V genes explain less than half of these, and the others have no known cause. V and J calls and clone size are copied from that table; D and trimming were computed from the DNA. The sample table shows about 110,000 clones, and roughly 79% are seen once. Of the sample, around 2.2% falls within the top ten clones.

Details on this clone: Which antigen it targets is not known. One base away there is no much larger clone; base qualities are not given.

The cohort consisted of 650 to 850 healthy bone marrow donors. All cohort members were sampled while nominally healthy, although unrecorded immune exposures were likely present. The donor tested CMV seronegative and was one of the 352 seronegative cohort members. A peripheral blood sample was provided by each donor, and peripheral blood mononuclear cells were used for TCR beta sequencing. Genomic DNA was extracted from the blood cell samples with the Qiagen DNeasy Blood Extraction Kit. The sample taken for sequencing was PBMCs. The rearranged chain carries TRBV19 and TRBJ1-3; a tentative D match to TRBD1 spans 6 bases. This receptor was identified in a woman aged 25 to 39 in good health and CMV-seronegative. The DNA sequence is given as TGTGCCAGTAGTCTTCGGGCCGCAACAGGGTCGTCTGGAAACACCATATATTTT. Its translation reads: CASSLRAATGSSGNTIYF.